This entry features one TCR beta chain sequence. What it recognizes is unknown. Multiplex touch-down PCR with TRB-A/B primers amplified rearranged V-D-J TRB sequences. TCRdb reanalysed the multiplex PCR reads using MiXCR and keeps one entry per CDR3 protein. The table has 7,000 to 9,500 distinct CDR3 sequences, 32% seen once. The sample originates from a study of T cell repertoires in aging, cancer and after chemotherapy. Study as a whole: Donor ages fell into six groups from 30 or younger up to 70 or older. Healthy donor repertoires were recorded over several months to years and showed clear clonal overlap. Study-wide findings and caveats: No conclusions about immunological memory after chemotherapy can be drawn from the repertoire data. Untreated cancer patients had significantly lower blood TCR diversity than age-matched healthy donors.

Germline assignment: CDR1 MNHEY and CDR2 SVGAGI. V lost 8 bases to trimming and J lost 6 bases; unmatched junction nucleotides: 18. This CDR3 spans 17 amino acids. Peripheral blood genomic DNA, not sorted cells or RNA, was the template. This TCR was recovered from a human donor in good health. J is TRBJ1-5 and V is TRBV6-5; TRBD1 agrees at 8 bases. The material sequenced was blood. In DNA, the CDR3 is TGTGCCAGCGGAGACAGGGGTGGGCCCGGTGGGGTTCAGCCCCAGCATTTT. Translation: CASGDRGGPGGVQPQHF.